Here is one T cell receptor beta chain with its context. Antigen: not known. The data stem from a study of cytomegalovirus exposure and HLA in healthy donors. Across the whole study: One earlier analysis, a look at around 170 million T cells, found approximately 120 million unique TCR beta sequences. Overall study findings and caveats: A missense variant in DCLRE1C was later tied to TCR beta V- and J-gene trimming. What a later analysis showed was that several of the most significant clusters appeared linked to common viral pathogens.

Healthy bone marrow donors formed the donor group. In the PCR, 60 Vbeta and 13 Jbeta primers were used. Measured with immunoSEQ multiplex PCR; TCRdb has only the in-frame clones, and not every one. Of about 61,000 clones listed, around 89% were seen once; the top ten hold less than 1.6%. The CDR3 covers 13 residues. Germline V gene lookup returns CDR1 ENHRY and CDR2 SYGVKD. The V and J ends lost 4 bases and 7 bases respectively, with 11 bases between them. The clonotype originates from a man under 40 in good health and CMV-seropositive. The chain employs TRBV10-3 and TRBJ1-5, with D possibly TRBD1 on 5 matching bases. The sequenced sample was PBMCs. The CDR3 coding sequence is TGTGCCATCAGTGCACTCGGGGGGCAGCCCCAGCATTTT. Amino acids: CAISALGGQPQHF.